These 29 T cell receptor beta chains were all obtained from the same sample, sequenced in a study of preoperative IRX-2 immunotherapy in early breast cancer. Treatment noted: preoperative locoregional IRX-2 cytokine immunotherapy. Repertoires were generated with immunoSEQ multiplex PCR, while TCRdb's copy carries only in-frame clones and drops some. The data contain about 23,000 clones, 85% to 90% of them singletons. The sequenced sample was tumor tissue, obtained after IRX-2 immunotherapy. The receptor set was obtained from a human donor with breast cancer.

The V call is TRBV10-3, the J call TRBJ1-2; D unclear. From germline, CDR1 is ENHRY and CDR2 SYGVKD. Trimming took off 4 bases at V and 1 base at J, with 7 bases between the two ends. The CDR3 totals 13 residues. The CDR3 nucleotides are TGTGCCATCAGTGGAAACAGTAACTATGGCTACACCTTC. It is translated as CAISGNSNYGYTF.

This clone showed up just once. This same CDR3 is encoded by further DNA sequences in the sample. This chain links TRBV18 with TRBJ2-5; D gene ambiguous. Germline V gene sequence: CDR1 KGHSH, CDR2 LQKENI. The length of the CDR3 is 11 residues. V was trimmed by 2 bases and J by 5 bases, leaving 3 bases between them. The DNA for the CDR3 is TGTGCCAGCTCACCAGCGGAGACCCAGTACTTC. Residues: CASSPAETQYF.

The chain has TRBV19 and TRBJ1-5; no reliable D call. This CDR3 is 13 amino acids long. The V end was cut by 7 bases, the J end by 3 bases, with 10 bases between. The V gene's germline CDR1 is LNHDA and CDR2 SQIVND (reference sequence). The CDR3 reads CASKSRHNQPQHF. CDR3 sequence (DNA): TGTGCCAGTAAGTCTCGGCACAATCAGCCCCAGCATTTT.

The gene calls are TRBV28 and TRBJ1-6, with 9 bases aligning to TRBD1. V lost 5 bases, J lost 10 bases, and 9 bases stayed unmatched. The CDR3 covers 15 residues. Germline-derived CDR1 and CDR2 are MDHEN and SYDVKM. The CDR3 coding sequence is TGTGCCAGCAGTCTAATGGACAGGGGACGGTCACCCCTCCACTTT. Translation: CASSLMDRGRSPLHF.

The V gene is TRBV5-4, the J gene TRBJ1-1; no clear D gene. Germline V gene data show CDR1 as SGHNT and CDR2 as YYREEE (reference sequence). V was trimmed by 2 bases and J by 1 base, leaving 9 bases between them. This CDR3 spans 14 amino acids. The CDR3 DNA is TGTGCCAGCAGCTTAGGGATCCCGAACACTGAAGCTTTCTTT. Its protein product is CASSLGIPNTEAFF.

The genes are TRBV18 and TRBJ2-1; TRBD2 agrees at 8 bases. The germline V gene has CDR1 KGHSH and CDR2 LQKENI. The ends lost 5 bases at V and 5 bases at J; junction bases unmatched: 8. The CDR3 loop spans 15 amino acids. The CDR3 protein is CASSSTSVRNNEQFF. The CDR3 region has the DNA TGTGCCAGCTCATCGACTAGCGTCAGGAACAATGAGCAGTTCTTC.

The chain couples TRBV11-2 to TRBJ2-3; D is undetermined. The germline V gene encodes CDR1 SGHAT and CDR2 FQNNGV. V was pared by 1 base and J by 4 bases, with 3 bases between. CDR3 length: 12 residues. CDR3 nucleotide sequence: TGTGCCAGCAGCTTAGCGTCAGATACGCAGTATTTT. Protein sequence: CASSLASDTQYF.

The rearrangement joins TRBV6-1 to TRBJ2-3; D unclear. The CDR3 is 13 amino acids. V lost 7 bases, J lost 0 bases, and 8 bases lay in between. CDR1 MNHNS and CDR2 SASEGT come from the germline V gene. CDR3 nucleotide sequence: TGTGCCAGCATCTCCACTAGCACAGATACGCAGTATTTT. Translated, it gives CASISTSTDTQYF.

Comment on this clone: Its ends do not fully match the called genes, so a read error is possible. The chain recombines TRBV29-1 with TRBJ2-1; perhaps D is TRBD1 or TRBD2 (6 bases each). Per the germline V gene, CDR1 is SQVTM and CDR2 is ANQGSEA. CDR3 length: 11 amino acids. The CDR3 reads CSVEGGYEQFF. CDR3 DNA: TGCAGCGTGGAAGGGGGGTATGAGCAGTTCTTC.

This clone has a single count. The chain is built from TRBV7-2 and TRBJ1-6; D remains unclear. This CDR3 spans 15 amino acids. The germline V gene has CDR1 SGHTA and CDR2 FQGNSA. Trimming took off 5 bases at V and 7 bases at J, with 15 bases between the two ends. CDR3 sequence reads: CASSIGPPGNSPLHF. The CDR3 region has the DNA TGTGCCAGCAGCATTGGGCCGCCGGGGAATTCACCCCTCCACTTT. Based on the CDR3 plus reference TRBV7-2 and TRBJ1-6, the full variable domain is GAGVSQSPSNKVTEKGKDVELRCDPISGHTALYWYRQSLGQGLEFLIYFQGNSAPDKSGLPSDRFSAERTGGSVSTLTIQRTQQEDSAVYLCASSIGPPGNSPLHFGNGTRLTVT.

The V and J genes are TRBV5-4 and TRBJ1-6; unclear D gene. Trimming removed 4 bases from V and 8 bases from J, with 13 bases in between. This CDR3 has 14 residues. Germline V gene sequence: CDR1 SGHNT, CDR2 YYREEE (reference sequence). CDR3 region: CASSPGSGDSPLHF. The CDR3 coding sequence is TGTGCCAGCAGCCCCGGGAGCGGGGATTCACCCCTCCACTTT.

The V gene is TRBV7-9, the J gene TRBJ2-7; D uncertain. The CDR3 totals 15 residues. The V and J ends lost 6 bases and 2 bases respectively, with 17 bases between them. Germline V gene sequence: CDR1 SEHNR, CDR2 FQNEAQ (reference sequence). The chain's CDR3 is CASSPPSVSTYEQYF. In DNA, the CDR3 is TGTGCCAGCAGTCCGCCGTCGGTTTCCACCTACGAGCAGTACTTC. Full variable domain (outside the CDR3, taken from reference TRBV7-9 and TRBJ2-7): DTGVSQNPRHKITKRGQNVTFRCDPISEHNRLYWYRQTLGQGPEFLTYFQNEAQLEKSRLLSDRFSAERPKGSFSTLEIQRTEQGDSAMYLCASSPPSVSTYEQYFGPGTRLTVT.

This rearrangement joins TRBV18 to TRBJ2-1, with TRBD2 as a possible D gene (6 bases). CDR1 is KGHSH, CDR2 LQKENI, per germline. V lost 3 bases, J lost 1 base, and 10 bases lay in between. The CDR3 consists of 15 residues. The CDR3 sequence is CASSPERASYNEQFF. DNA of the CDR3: TGTGCCAGCTCACCGGAGCGGGCTTCCTACAATGAGCAGTTCTTC. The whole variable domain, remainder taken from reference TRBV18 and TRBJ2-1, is NAGVMQNPRHLVRRRGQEARLRCSPMKGHSHVYWYRQLPEEGLKFMVYLQKENIIDESGMPKERFSAEFPKEGPSILRIQQVVRGDSAAYFCASSPERASYNEQFFGPGTRLTVL.

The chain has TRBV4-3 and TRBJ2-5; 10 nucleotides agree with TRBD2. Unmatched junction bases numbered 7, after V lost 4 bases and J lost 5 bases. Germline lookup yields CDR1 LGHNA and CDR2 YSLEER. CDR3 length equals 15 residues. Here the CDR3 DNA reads TGCGCCAGCAGCCTCGAGCGGGGGGGCAGGGAGACCCAGTACTTC. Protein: CASSLERGGRETQYF.

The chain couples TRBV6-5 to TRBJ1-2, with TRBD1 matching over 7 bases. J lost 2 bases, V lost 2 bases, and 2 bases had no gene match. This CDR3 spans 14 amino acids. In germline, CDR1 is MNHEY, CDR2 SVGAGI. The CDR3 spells CASSYRGLNYGYTF. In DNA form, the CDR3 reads TGTGCCAGCAGTTACAGGGGGCTGAACTATGGCTACACCTTC.

CDR3 coding DNA: TGTGCCAGCAGTGTGGTAGCGGCTAGCACAGATACGCAGTATTTT. Translating it yields CASSVVAASTDTQYF. J is TRBJ2-3 and V is TRBV6-4, with D tentatively TRBD2 (6 bases). The CDR3 sequence is 15 residues long. Germline values: CDR1 MRHNA, CDR2 SNTAGT. Trimming shortened V by 4 bases and J by 0 bases, and 11 bases separated the two germline ends.

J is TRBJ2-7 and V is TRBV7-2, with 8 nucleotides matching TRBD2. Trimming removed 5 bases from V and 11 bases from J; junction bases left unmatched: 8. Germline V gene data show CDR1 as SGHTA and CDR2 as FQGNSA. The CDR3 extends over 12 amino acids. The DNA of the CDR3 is TGTGCCAGCAGCCACCGGGGGGGAAAGGAGTACTTC. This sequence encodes CASSHRGGKEYF.

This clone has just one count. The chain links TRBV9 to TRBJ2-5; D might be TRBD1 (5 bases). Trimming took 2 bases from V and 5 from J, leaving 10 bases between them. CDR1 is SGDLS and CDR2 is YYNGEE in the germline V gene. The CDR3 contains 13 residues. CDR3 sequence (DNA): TGTGCCAGCAGCGTGCAGGGCGGCGAGACCCAGTACTTC. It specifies CASSVQGGETQYF.

The CDR3 DNA is TGTGCCAGTAGCGGGACACGGACGATCAGTACACAATATACGCAGTATTTT. Translated, it gives CASSGTRTISTQYTQYF. The chain combines TRBV5-6 with TRBJ2-3; 8 bases are shared with TRBD2. V gave up 8 bases and J gave up 7 bases; unmatched junction bases: 21. The CDR3 spans 17 residues. Germline V CDR1 and CDR2: SGHDT, YYEEEE. Full variable domain (outside the CDR3, taken from reference TRBV5-6 and TRBJ2-3): DAGVTQSPTHLIKTRGQQVTLRCSPKSGHDTVSWYQQALGQGPQFIFQYYEEEERQRGNFPDRFSGHQFPNYSSELNVNALLLGDSALYLCASSGTRTISTQYTQYFGPGTRLTVL.

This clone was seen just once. The CDR3 spells CASSQRTGGINGYTF. The CDR3, as DNA: TGTGCCAGCAGCCAAAGAACAGGGGGCATCAATGGCTACACCTTC. The V gene is TRBV16, the J gene TRBJ1-2; TRBD1 aligns across 9 bases. Germline-derived CDR1 and CDR2 are KGHSY and FQNENV. With V trimmed by 2 bases and J by 6 bases, 7 bases remained unmatched. This CDR3 spans 15 amino acids.

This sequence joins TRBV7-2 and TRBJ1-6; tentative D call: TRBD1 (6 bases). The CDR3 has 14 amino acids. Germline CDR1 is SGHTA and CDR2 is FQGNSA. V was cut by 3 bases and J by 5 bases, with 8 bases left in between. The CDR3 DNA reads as TGTGCCAGCAGCTTTAGGACAGATAATTCACCCCTCCACTTT. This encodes CASSFRTDNSPLHF. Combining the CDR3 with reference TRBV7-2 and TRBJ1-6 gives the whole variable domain GAGVSQSPSNKVTEKGKDVELRCDPISGHTALYWYRQSLGQGLEFLIYFQGNSAPDKSGLPSDRFSAERTGGSVSTLTIQRTQQEDSAVYLCASSFRTDNSPLHFGNGTRLTVT.

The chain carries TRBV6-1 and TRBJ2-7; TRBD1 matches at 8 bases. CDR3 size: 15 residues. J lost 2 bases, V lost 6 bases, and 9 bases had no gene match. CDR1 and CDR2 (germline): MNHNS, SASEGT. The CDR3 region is CASSLQGETTYEQYF. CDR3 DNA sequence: TGTGCCAGCAGCTTACAGGGGGAGACTACCTACGAGCAGTACTTC.

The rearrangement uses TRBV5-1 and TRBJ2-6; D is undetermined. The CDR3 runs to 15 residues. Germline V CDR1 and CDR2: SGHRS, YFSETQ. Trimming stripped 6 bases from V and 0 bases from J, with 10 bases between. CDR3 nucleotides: TGCGCCAGCAAGAACGGAGACTCTGGGGCCAACGTCCTGACTTTC. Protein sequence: CASKNGDSGANVLTF.

CDR3 loop: CASSLELAGAVKNIQYF. The DNA of the CDR3 is TGCGCCAGCAGCTTGGAGCTAGCGGGGGCCGTCAAAAACATTCAGTACTTC. The chain combines TRBV5-1 with TRBJ2-4; TRBD2 matches at 10 bases. V lost 0 bases, J lost 3 bases, and 6 bases stayed unmatched. Germline V gene data show CDR1 as SGHRS and CDR2 as YFSETQ. CDR3 length equals 17 residues.

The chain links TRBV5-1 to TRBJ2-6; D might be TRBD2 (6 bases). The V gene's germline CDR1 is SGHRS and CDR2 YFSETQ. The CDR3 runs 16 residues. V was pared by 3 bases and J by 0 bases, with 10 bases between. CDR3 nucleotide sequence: TGCGCCAGCAGCTGGAGGGCCGCCTCTGGGGCCAACGTCCTGACTTTC. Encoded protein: CASSWRAASGANVLTF.

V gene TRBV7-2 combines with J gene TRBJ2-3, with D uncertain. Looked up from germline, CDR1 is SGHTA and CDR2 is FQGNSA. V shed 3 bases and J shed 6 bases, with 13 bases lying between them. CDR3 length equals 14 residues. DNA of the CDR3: TGTGCCAGCAGCTTGTGGGTGTCCGGGGATACGCAGTATTTT. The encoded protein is CASSLWVSGDTQYF.

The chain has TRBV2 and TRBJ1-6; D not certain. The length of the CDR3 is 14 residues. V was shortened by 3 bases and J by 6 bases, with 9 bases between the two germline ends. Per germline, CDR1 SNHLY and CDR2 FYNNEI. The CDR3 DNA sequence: TGTGCCAGCAGTGAGGGCGGTCGTAATTCACCCCTCCACTTT. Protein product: CASSEGGRNSPLHF.

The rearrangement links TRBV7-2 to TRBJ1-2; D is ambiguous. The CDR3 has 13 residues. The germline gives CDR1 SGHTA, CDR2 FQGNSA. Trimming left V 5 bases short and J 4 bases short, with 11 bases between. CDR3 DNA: TGTGCCAGCAGCCCCGACGGAGTCTATGGCTACACCTTC. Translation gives CASSPDGVYGYTF.

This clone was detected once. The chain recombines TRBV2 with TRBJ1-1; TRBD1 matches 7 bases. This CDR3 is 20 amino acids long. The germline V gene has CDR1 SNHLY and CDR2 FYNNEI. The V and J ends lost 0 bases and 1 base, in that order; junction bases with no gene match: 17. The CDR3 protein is CASSEAILGTVGLSNTEAFF. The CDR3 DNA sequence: TGTGCCAGCAGTGAAGCCATCCTAGGGACAGTGGGTCTTTCGAACACTGAAGCTTTCTTT.